The T cell receptor beta chain under discussion was sequenced for a study of T cells in Graves' hyperthyroidism and ophthalmopathy. Points on this clonotype: An end of the junction differs from the germline gene, which may be a read error.

From RNA transcripts, TCR beta CDR3 regions were amplified. The HTBI primer set served for first-round RT-PCR of the TCR CDR3. Each CDR3 protein is one row after TCRdb ran MiXCR on the multiplex PCR reads. This table holds about 400,000 distinct CDR3 sequences, roughly 13% found once. This CDR3 comprises 15 residues. The germline gives CDR1 SGHTA, CDR2 FQGNSA. This chain joins TRBV7-2 and TRBJ2-7; 7 bases line up with TRBD1. Sequencing was performed on blood. This TCR derives from a woman under 30 with Graves' hyperthyroidism. The CDR3 nucleotides are TGTGCCAGCAGCTTGGTGAGAGGGGGCGAGAACGAGCGGTACTTC. Amino acids: CASSLVRGGENERYF.